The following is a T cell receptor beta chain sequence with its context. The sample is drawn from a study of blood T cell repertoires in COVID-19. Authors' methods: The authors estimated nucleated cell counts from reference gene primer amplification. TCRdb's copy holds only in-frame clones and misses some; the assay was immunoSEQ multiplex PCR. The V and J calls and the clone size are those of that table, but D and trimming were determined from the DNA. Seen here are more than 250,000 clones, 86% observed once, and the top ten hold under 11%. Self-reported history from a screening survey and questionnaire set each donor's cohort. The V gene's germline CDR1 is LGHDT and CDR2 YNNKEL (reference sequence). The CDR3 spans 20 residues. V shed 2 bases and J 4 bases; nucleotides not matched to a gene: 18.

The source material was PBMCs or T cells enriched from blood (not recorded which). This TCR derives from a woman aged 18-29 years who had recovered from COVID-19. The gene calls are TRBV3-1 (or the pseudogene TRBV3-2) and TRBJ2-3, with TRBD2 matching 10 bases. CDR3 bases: TGTGCCAGCAGCCAACAGAGGTCTAGCGGGAGAAGGGTGGGGGCAGATACGCAGTATTTT. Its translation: CASSQQRSSGRRVGADTQYF.